This T cell receptor beta chain was sequenced in a study of CD8+ T cells in alopecia areata. Study-level background: Treatment with tofacitinib (6 to 18 months) was followed by 6 months off drug.

Investigators isolated RNA and reverse transcribed it into cDNA to act as the sequencing template. The protocol was immunoSEQ multiplex PCR, while the TCRdb copy is restricted to in-frame clones and leaves out a portion. Among approximately 7,500 clones, roughly two thirds were seen once, and the ten largest hold 11% to 15%. Peripheral blood and lesional scalp punch biopsies were taken from alopecia areata patients. Broader study findings: Sequence data from scalp samples additionally include resident alphabeta T cells of normal skin. Patients showed less clear TCR sequence sharing than mice, possibly partly because of HLA diversity.

For this clone: No antigen is known for it.

This CDR3 has 18 amino acids. Germline loops: CDR1 SGHNT, CDR2 YYREEE (reference sequence). The V and J ends lost 4 bases and 3 bases respectively, with 25 bases between them. The chain has TRBV5-4 and TRBJ1-2; D is possibly TRBD1 (5 bases). The specimen comprised skin, sampled at week 0. This clonotype originated in a human donor with alopecia areata. The CDR3 is CASSRGEGTHARHYGYTF. CDR3 in DNA: TGTGCCAGCAGCCGGGGCGAGGGGACCCACGCTCGTCACTATGGCTACACCTTC. The complete variable domain, with remaining parts taken from reference TRBV5-4 and TRBJ1-2, reads ETGVTQSPTHLIKTRGQQVTLRCSSQSGHNTVSWYQQALGQGPQFIFQYYREEENGRGNFPPRFSGLQFPNYSSELNVNALELDDSALYLCASSRGEGTHARHYGYTFGSGTRLTVV.